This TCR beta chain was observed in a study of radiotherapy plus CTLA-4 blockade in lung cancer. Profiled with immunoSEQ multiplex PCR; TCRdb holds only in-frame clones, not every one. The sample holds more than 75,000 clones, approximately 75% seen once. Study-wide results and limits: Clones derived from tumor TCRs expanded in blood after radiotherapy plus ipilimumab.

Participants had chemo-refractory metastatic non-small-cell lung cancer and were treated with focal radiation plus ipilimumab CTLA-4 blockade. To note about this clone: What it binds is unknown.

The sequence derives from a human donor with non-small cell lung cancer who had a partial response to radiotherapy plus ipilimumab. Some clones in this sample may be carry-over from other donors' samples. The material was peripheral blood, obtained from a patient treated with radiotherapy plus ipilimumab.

The CDR3 region has the DNA TGTGCCAGCAGCTTGGGGACAGGGCAAGAGACCCAGTACTTC. Translating it yields CASSLGTGQETQYF. This rearrangement joins TRBV5-5 to TRBJ2-5; 8 bases map to TRBD1. The V gene's germline CDR1 is SGHKS and CDR2 YYEKEE (reference sequence). The CDR3 extends over 14 amino acids. The V segment lost 0 bases and the J segment 2 bases; nucleotides outside the gene matches: 0.